This T cell receptor (beta chain) was sequenced during a study of a mutant IDH1 vaccine in newly diagnosed glioma. About the research overall: Former treatment meant radiotherapy, temozolomide, or both; the majority had gotten both.

Time point meaning: week 11, during vaccination. It was 300 ug of mutant IDH1 20-mer peptide that made up each vaccine dose, given with topical imiquimod. Data came from immunoSEQ multiplex PCR; TCRdb stores just in-frame clones and leaves some out. This table has 100,000 to 150,000 clones, just under 80% appearing once. Concerning this clone: Its antigen remains unknown.

J gave up 8 bases and V 8 bases, and 3 bases lay outside the gene matches. Germline-derived CDR1 and CDR2 are MDHEN and SYDVKM. CDR3 length: 12 residues. The sequenced sample was PBMCs, obtained from a glioma patient whose treatment included an IDH1 peptide vaccine. This sequence originates from a man aged 35 to 55 with glioma. The V and J genes are TRBV28 and TRBJ1-4; TRBD1 agrees at 9 bases. Written as DNA, the CDR3 is TGTGCCAGCTCGACAGGGGGAGAAAAACTGTTTTTT. Translation gives CASSTGGEKLFF.